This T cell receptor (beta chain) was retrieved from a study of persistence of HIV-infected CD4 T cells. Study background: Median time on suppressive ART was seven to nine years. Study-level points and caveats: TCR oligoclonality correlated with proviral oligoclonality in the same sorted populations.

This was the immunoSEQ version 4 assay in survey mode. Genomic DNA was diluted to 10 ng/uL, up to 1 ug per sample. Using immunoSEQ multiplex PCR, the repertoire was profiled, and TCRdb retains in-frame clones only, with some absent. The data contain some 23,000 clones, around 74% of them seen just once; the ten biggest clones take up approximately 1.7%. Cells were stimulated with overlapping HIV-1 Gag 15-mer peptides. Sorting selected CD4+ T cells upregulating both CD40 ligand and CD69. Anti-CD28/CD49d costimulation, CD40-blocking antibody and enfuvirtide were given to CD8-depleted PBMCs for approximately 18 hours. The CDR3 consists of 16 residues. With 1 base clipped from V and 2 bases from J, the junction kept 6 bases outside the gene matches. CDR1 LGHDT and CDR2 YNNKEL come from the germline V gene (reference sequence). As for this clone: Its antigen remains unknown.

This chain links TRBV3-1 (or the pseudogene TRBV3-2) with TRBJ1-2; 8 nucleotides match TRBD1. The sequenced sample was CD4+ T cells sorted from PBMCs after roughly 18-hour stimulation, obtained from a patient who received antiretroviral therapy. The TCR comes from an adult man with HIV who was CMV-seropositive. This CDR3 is CASSQGTTGVNYGYTF. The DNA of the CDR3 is TGTGCCAGCAGCCAAGGTACGACAGGGGTGAACTATGGCTACACCTTC.